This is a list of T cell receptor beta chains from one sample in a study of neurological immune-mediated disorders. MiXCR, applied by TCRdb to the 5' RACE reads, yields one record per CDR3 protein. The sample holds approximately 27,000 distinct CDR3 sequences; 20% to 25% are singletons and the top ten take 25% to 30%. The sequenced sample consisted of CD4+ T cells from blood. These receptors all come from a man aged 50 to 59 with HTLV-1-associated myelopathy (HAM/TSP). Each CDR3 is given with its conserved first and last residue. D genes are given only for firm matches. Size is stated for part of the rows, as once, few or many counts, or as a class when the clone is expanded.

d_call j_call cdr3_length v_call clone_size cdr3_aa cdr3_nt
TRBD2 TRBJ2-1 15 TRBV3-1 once CASSQDERGYLEQFF TGTGCCAGCAGCCAAGATGAGCGGGGGTATCTTGAGCAGTTCTTC
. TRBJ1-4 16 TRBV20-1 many CSARALRRQGDEKLFF TGCAGTGCTAGAGCCCTCCGTAGGCAGGGTGACGAAAAACTGTTTTTT
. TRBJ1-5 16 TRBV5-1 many CASSPGPKNSNQPQHF TGCGCCAGCAGTCCGGGACCAAAAAATAGCAATCAGCCCCAGCATTTT
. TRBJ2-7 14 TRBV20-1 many CSARGREPSYEQYF TGCAGTGCTAGAGGAAGGGAACCCTCCTACGAGCAGTACTTC
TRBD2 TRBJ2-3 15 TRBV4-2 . CASSQGGGFADTQYF TGTGCCAGCAGCCAAGGCGGGGGGTTTGCAGATACGCAGTATTTT
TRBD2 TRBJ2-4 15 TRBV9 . CASSVGASGLNIQYF TGTGCCAGCAGCGTAGGTGCTAGCGGATTAAACATTCAGTACTTC
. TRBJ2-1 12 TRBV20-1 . CSARIVYNEQFF TGCAGTGCTAGAATAGTCTACAATGAGCAGTTCTTC
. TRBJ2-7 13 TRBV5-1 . CASFIGDANEQYF TGCGCCAGCTTTATCGGGGACGCGAACGAGCAGTACTTC
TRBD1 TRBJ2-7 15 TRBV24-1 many CATKVRDSCYCEQYF TGTGCCACCAAAGTACGGGACAGCTGCTATTGCGAGCAGTACTTC
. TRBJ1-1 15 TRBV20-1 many CSAPGGGGRNTEAFF TGCAGTGCTCCCGGGGGCGGGGGGCGGAACACTGAAGCTTTCTTT
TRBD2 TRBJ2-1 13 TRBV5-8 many CASSGRGYNEQFF TGTGCCAGTAGCGGGAGAGGCTACAATGAGCAGTTCTTC
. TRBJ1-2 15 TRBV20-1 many CSARTRQHNRYGYTF TGCAGTGCTAGGACTAGACAGCACAACAGATATGGCTACACCTTC
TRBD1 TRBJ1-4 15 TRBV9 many CASSVDTGESEKLFF TGTGCCAGCAGCGTCGATACAGGGGAAAGTGAAAAACTGTTTTTT
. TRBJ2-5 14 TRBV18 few CASSPPTAQETQYF TGTGCCAGCTCACCACCCACCGCCCAAGAGACCCAGTACTTC
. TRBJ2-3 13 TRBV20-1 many CSAPGALTDTQYF TGCAGTGCCCCCGGTGCCTTGACAGATACGCAGTATTTT
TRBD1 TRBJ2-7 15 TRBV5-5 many CASSSGSGGSYEQYF TGTGCCAGCAGTTCGGGTTCAGGGGGCTCGTACGAGCAGTACTTC
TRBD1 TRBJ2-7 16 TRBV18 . CASSPYTTGGSYEQYF TGTGCCAGCTCGCCTTATACGACAGGGGGTAGCTACGAGCAGTACTTC
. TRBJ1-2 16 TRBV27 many CASSPGAGRTEWGYTF TGTGCCAGCAGTCCAGGGGCAGGGAGAACGGAATGGGGCTACACCTTC